The clone carrying this T cell receptor beta chain has a handful of counts. What it binds is not known. Four subsets defined by CD45RA and CD27 were sorted after CD3, CD4, CD8 and live/dead staining. This entry belongs to a study of naive and memory T cell subsets. Findings and caveats of the study: Findings for naive and memory subsets could not be checked against ground truth. In naive cells, over 95% of TCR sequences were seen only once.

Germline trimming cut 6 bases from V and 5 bases from J; bases unmatched to any gene: 7. The length of the CDR3 is 14 residues. An equimolar mix of two oligonucleotides served as the beta constant-region primer for TRBC1 and TRBC2. An oligonucleotide with the SP2 primer and a 12-nucleotide UMI was ligated to the cDNA 3' end. TCRdb passed the UMI-ligation and nested PCR reads through MiXCR, listing each CDR3 protein once. The repertoire consists of around 30,000 distinct CDR3 sequences, with about 10% occurring once and the leading ten covering roughly a sixth. V gene TRBV12-3 or TRBV12-4 combines with J gene TRBJ2-1; TRBD2 aligns across 7 bases. Material: effector memory CD4+ T cells from blood. Subset here: effector memory, CD45RA- CD27-. This TCR was sampled from a human donor in good health. CDR3 sequence: CASSHGLDHNEQFF. The DNA for the CDR3 is TGTGCCAGCAGCCACGGACTAGACCACAATGAGCAGTTCTTC.